These 20 T cell receptor beta chains share one sample of origin, sequenced in a study of blood T cell repertoires in COVID-19. The method was immunoSEQ multiplex PCR; TCRdb's version includes in-frame clones alone and lacks a portion of them. The sample lists about 400,000 clones, approximately 90% seen once, with 4% to 5.5% in the top ten. Sample: peripheral blood. The receptors were gathered from a woman in her thirties with acute or convalescent COVID-19.

The V gene is TRBV2, the J gene TRBJ2-6, with 11 bases aligning to TRBD1. Germline V gene sequence: CDR1 SNHLY, CDR2 FYNNEI. The CDR3 loop spans 16 amino acids. With 6 bases clipped from V and 1 base from J, the junction kept 2 bases outside the gene matches. CDR3 in amino acids: CASSRDRGSGANVLTF. The CDR3 DNA sequence: TGTGCCAGCAGCCGGGACAGGGGGTCTGGGGCCAACGTCCTGACTTTC.

J is TRBJ1-5 and V is TRBV7-8, with TRBD1 identical over 11 bases. Germline V gene data show CDR1 as SGHVS and CDR2 as FQNEAQ. CDR3 size: 17 residues. Trimming cost V 5 bases and J 7 bases; bases outside gene matches: 13. CDR3 bases: TGTGCCAGCAGCCGGATGTGGACAGGGGGCTTTGGACAGCCCCAGCATTTT. Protein: CASSRMWTGGFGQPQHF.

This clone was detected only once. The genes are TRBV3-1 (or the pseudogene TRBV3-2) and TRBJ2-7; TRBD2 matches 10 bases. The length of the CDR3 is 16 residues. After removal of 1 base from V and 1 base from J, the junction contained 4 bases not matched to a gene. CDR1 is LGHDT and CDR2 is YNNKEL in the germline V gene (reference sequence). In DNA, the CDR3 is TGTGCCAGCAGCCAAGTAGCGGGGGGCCCTTCCTACGAGCAGTACTTC. Translating it yields CASSQVAGGPSYEQYF.

The rearrangement joins TRBV7-2 to TRBJ2-5; 9 nucleotides line up with TRBD2. This CDR3 is 15 amino acids long. Germline trimming cut 5 bases from V and 1 base from J; bases unmatched to any gene: 5. The germline V gene encodes CDR1 SGHTA and CDR2 FQGNSA. The CDR3 sequence is CASSKSGGIQETQYF. The CDR3 DNA sequence: TGTGCCAGCAGCAAAAGCGGGGGGATCCAAGAGACCCAGTACTTC.

In its sample, this clone was seen a few times. The chain carries TRBV5-1 and TRBJ1-2; 7 nucleotides match TRBD1. The CDR3 has 12 residues. V lost 7 bases and J lost 8; bases outside the gene matches: 8. Germline loops: CDR1 SGHRS, CDR2 YFSETQ. DNA of the CDR3: TGCGCCAGCTCTCCCGGGGACAGAGGCTACACCTTC. Protein sequence: CASSPGDRGYTF.

The chain employs TRBV29-1 and TRBJ1-4; 7 bases match TRBD1. The germline gives CDR1 SQVTM, CDR2 ANQGSEA. The length of the CDR3 is 13 residues. With V trimmed by 7 bases and J by 10 bases, 12 bases remained unmatched. DNA of the CDR3: TGCAGCGCCGCCGCGACAGGGAGTGGAAAACTGTTTTTT. As protein: CSAAATGSGKLFF.

This chain uses TRBV7-8 with TRBJ2-7; a weak D match, TRBD2 (5 bases). V was shortened by 5 bases and J by 3 bases, with 17 bases between the two germline ends. CDR3 length: 15 residues. Looked up from germline, CDR1 is SGHVS and CDR2 is FQNEAQ. CDR3 amino acids: CASSQRRISFYEQYF. The DNA for the CDR3 is TGTGCCAGCAGCCAGAGGAGGATCTCCTTCTACGAGCAGTACTTC.

V gene TRBV3-1 (or the pseudogene TRBV3-2) combines with J gene TRBJ2-7, with 7 bases fitting TRBD1. This CDR3 region has 13 residues. Germline CDR1 and CDR2: LGHDT and YNNKEL (reference sequence). Trimming at V came to 6 bases and at J to 1 base, leaving 3 bases not matched to a gene. The CDR3 spells CASRGDSSYEQYF. CDR3 bases: TGTGCCAGCAGGGGGGACAGTTCCTACGAGCAGTACTTC.

This chain links TRBV18 with TRBJ2-2; D not certain. CDR3 length: 16 amino acids. V gave up 7 bases and J gave up 2 bases, with 17 bases separating them. CDR1 and CDR2 from the germline V gene are KGHSH and LQKENI. This CDR3 reads CASFSSVPINTGELFF. CDR3 nucleotide sequence: TGTGCCAGCTTCTCCTCGGTCCCAATCAACACCGGGGAGCTGTTTTTT. Complete variable domain (other parts from reference TRBV18 and TRBJ2-2): NAGVMQNPRHLVRRRGQEARLRCSPMKGHSHVYWYRQLPEEGLKFMVYLQKENIIDESGMPKERFSAEFPKEGPSILRIQQVVRGDSAAYFCASFSSVPINTGELFFGEGSRLTVL.

The genes are TRBV2 and TRBJ1-3, with D unclear. The germline CDR1 and CDR2 sequences are SNHLY and FYNNEI. Deletions cut 2 bases from V and 1 base from J, with 18 bases between. The CDR3 covers 18 residues. The chain's CDR3 is CASSELSFLGASGNTIYF. For the CDR3, the DNA is TGTGCCAGCAGTGAACTCAGTTTTCTGGGAGCATCTGGAAACACCATATATTTT. The entire variable domain, with the rest obtained from reference TRBV2 and TRBJ1-3, is as follows: EPEVTQTPSHQVTQMGQEVILRCVPISNHLYFYWYRQILGQKVEFLVSFYNNEISEKSEIFDDQFSVERPDGSNFTLKIRSTKLEDSAMYFCASSELSFLGASGNTIYFGEGSWLTVV.

This chain links TRBV2 with TRBJ2-3; no firm D call. The V gene's germline CDR1 is SNHLY and CDR2 FYNNEI. This CDR3 is 15 amino acids long. V lost 6 bases and J 0 bases, leaving 13 bases between the germline ends. The CDR3 region is CASRRESTSTDTQYF. The CDR3 DNA reads as TGTGCCAGCAGAAGAGAGTCTACTAGCACAGATACGCAGTATTTT.

As DNA, the CDR3 is TGTGCCAGCAGCCTAGGAGCGGGGGCCACCTCCTACGAGCAGTACTTC. Protein: CASSLGAGATSYEQYF. V and J are TRBV4-2 and TRBJ2-7; 8 positions agree with TRBD2. The CDR3 is 16 amino acids. CDR1 is LGHNA, CDR2 YNFKEQ, per germline. Losses at the gene ends were 4 bases for V and 0 bases for J; bases not matched to a gene: 8.

V usage is TRBV4-1 and J usage is TRBJ2-1; D gene ambiguous. CDR1 and CDR2 from the germline V gene are MGHRA and YSYEKL. Trimming left V 0 bases short and J 1 base short, with 7 bases between. The CDR3 is 15 amino acids. CDR3 loop: CASSQDGRSYNEQFF. CDR3 sequence (DNA): TGCGCCAGCAGCCAAGACGGTCGGTCCTACAATGAGCAGTTCTTC.

V gene TRBV7-6 combines with J gene TRBJ2-5, with TRBD1 matching over 9 bases. The CDR3 contains 14 residues. Germline CDR1 SGHVS, CDR2 FNYEAQ. The trim removed 1 base at V and 3 bases at J, leaving 0 bases unmatched. CDR3 DNA sequence: TGTGCCAGCAGCTTAGGGACAGGGGAAGAGACCCAGTACTTC. Translated: CASSLGTGEETQYF.

The chain links TRBV6-2 or TRBV6-3 to TRBJ1-5, with TRBD1 as a possible D gene (5 bases). This CDR3 comprises 14 residues. Germline V gene data show CDR1 as MNHEY and CDR2 as SVGEGT. V lost 1 base and J 7 bases, leaving 11 bases between the germline ends. The chain's CDR3 is CASSYWQGGQPQHF. CDR3 DNA sequence: TGTGCCAGCAGTTACTGGCAGGGCGGACAGCCCCAGCATTTT.

The chain recombines TRBV6-1 with TRBJ1-6; D possibly corresponds to TRBD1 (6 bases). The CDR3 totals 15 residues. Per the germline V gene, CDR1 is MNHNS and CDR2 is SASEGT. Trimming shortened V by 1 base and J by 7 bases, and 11 bases separated the two germline ends. The CDR3 loop is CASSEGGQGNSPLHF. The CDR3 DNA is TGTGCCAGCAGTGAAGGTGGTCAGGGGAATTCACCCCTCCACTTT.

The chain combines TRBV6-5 with TRBJ2-7; D gene unclear. Deletions cut 7 bases from V and 3 bases from J, with 10 bases between. The CDR3 contains 12 residues. CDR1 MNHEY and CDR2 SVGAGI come from the germline V gene. CDR3 protein: CASTKKNYEQYF. As DNA, the CDR3 is TGTGCCAGCACCAAAAAAAACTACGAGCAGTACTTC.

The chain links TRBV18 to TRBJ2-7, with 7 bases fitting TRBD1. The CDR3 spans 16 residues. The V gene's germline CDR1 is KGHSH and CDR2 LQKENI. V shed 2 bases and J 3 bases; nucleotides not matched to a gene: 10. Here the CDR3 DNA reads TGTGCCAGCTCACCAGTATTAGACAGGGTAATCTACGAGCAGTACTTC. Translation: CASSPVLDRVIYEQYF.

The chain employs TRBV6-5 and TRBJ1-3; TRBD1 agrees at 7 bases. CDR1 is MNHEY, CDR2 SVGAGI, per germline. V was clipped by 6 bases and J by 2 bases; unmatched bases: 7. The CDR3 has 15 amino acids. DNA for the CDR3: TGTGCCAGCAGCCAGACAGGGAGCGCTGGAAACACCATATATTTT. Translating gives CASSQTGSAGNTIYF.

This chain uses TRBV9 with TRBJ2-1; 8 nucleotides match TRBD2. CDR3 length: 15 amino acids. Losses at the gene ends were 0 bases for V and 9 bases for J; bases not matched to a gene: 8. Germline V gene lookup returns CDR1 SGDLS and CDR2 YYNGEE. The CDR3 loop is CASSVGRGGLSEQFF. In DNA, the CDR3 is TGTGCCAGCAGCGTAGGTCGGGGGGGCTTGAGTGAGCAGTTCTTC.